This TCR beta chain was obtained from a study of sequential checkpoint blockade in melanoma. Study in general: Randomization was 1:1 between first-line nivolumab→ipilimumab and ipilimumab→nivolumab.

Treatment reported: randomized to nivolumab then ipilimumab (arm A) or the reverse (arm B). From thawed PBMCs, live CD3+CD8+ cells negative for CD19 and CD56 were sorted. This table comes from immunoSEQ multiplex PCR, and its TCRdb copy is limited to in-frame clones, with some not included. The sample lists 25,000 to 35,000 clones; about 89% were seen once. After removal of 3 bases from V and 14 bases from J, the junction contained 7 bases not matched to a gene. CDR1 MDHEN and CDR2 SYDVKM come from the germline V gene. The CDR3 is 12 amino acids. This TCR was recovered from a human donor with melanoma. The sample was CD8+ T cells sorted from blood (inferred from file names), taken from a patient given nivolumab and ipilimumab in sequence. This chain joins TRBV28 and TRBJ2-3; 8 bases match TRBD1. CDR3 sequence: CASSFVQGERYF. The CDR3 bases are TGTGCCAGCAGTTTTGTACAGGGGGAACGGTATTTT.